Each of the 17 T cell receptor beta chains below was sequenced from the same sample in a study of post-analysis software for immune sequencing data. No antigens are known for them. Points from the study as a whole: There were about 5 TRBV segments more frequent in patients than controls, and TRBV5-6, TRBV5-1 and TRBV20-1 were among them.

Unique molecular identifiers were built into the TCR beta cDNA libraries. TCRdb reprocessed the PCR reads with MiXCR, giving one entry per CDR3 protein. The repertoire consists of about 540,000 distinct CDR3 sequences, with 34% occurring once and the leading ten covering approximately 5.4%. Sequencing was done on a sample of blood. The receptors were sampled from a girl under 18 with multiple sclerosis.

This clonotype was seen a few times. This chain links TRBV20-1 with TRBJ2-5; D is perhaps TRBD1 or TRBD2 (7 bases each). The CDR3 runs to 14 residues. The V and J ends lost 0 bases and 5 bases respectively, with 13 bases between them. Germline V gives CDR1 DFQATT, CDR2 SNEGSKA (reference sequence). The CDR3 spells CSARDSGTAETQYF. For the CDR3, the DNA is TGCAGTGCTAGAGACAGCGGGACAGCCGAGACCCAGTACTTC.

This rearrangement joins TRBV6-5 to TRBJ1-4; D unresolved. The V gene lost 2 bases and the J gene lost 3 bases, with 10 bases spanning the gap. CDR1 and CDR2 (germline): MNHEY, SVGAGI. The CDR3 spans 15 residues. The CDR3 region is CASSYRRPPNEKLFF. The DNA of the CDR3 is TGTGCCAGCAGTTACCGGAGGCCTCCTAATGAAAAACTGTTTTTT.

The rearrangement links TRBV20-1 to TRBJ2-3; D unclear. The CDR3 is 13 amino acids. V was pared by 1 base and J by 4 bases, with 9 bases between. Germline V lookup: CDR1 DFQATT, CDR2 SNEGSKA (reference sequence). The CDR3: CSARVARADTQYF. DNA for the CDR3: TGCAGTGCTAGAGTTGCAAGGGCAGATACGCAGTATTTT.

This clonotype was seen a few times. V is TRBV20-1 and J is TRBJ1-2; 9 bases line up with TRBD1. The CDR3 consists of 15 residues. Germline V gene sequence: CDR1 DFQATT, CDR2 SNEGSKA (reference sequence). Germline trimming cut 6 bases from V and 1 base from J; bases unmatched to any gene: 9. CDR3 coding DNA: TGCAGTGCCCCCAGACAGGGGGAGAATAACTATGGCTACACCTTC. Encoded protein: CSAPRQGENNYGYTF.

This clonotype was counted only a few times. The genes are TRBV3-1 and TRBJ2-2, with D possibly matching TRBD1 (8 bases). The CDR3 is 14 residues long. Trimming removed 5 bases at V and 5 bases at J, with 12 bases between. CDR1 is LGHDT, CDR2 YNNKEL, per germline (reference sequence). DNA of the CDR3: TGTGCCAGCAGCGTACAGGGGGGGACCGGGGAGCTGTTTTTT. This translates into CASSVQGGTGELFF.

The chain uses TRBV7-6 and TRBJ2-4, with D possibly TRBD1 on 6 matching bases. The J call could be wrong; TRBJ2-7 is a better fit for the DNA end. The CDR3 runs to 15 residues. The V gene's germline CDR1 is SGHVS and CDR2 FNYEAQ. CDR3 coding DNA: TGTGCCAGCAGCTCATTTGGCCAGGGGACCTACGAGCAGTACTTC. It codes for CASSSFGQGTYEQYF.

The V gene is TRBV5-1, the J gene TRBJ2-3; no clear D gene. Germline CDR1 SGHRS, CDR2 YFSETQ. The CDR3 has 13 residues. V lost 6 bases and J lost 0, with 8 bases in between. The CDR3 here is CASMKGSTDTQYF. DNA for the CDR3: TGCGCCAGCATGAAAGGGAGCACAGATACGCAGTATTTT.

This clonotype was detected only a few times. This rearrangement joins TRBV20-1 to TRBJ2-5, with 10 bases identical to TRBD1. V trimming: 5 bases; J trimming: 5 bases; junction bases outside the gene matches: 5. Germline V CDR1 and CDR2: DFQATT, SNEGSKA (reference sequence). The CDR3 spans 13 residues. DNA of the CDR3: TGCAGTGCTGGGGGACAGGGGCCGGAGACCCAGTACTTC. Translation gives CSAGGQGPETQYF.

Only a few counts were recorded for this clonotype. The gene calls are TRBV28 and TRBJ2-4; 7 bases agree with TRBD1. The junction had 5 bases not matched to a gene; V was cut back by 5 bases and J by 1 base. This CDR3 comprises 15 residues. Germline loops: CDR1 MDHEN, CDR2 SYDVKM. The CDR3 here is CASSPPTGAKNIQYF. The DNA of the CDR3 is TGTGCCAGCAGTCCTCCGACAGGGGCCAAAAACATTCAGTACTTC.

This clonotype came up many times. The rearrangement links TRBV12-3 or TRBV12-4 to TRBJ1-2, with D possibly being TRBD1 (5 bases). This CDR3 comprises 12 residues. V lost 3 bases to trimming and J lost 7 bases, with 9 bases between them. The CDR3 is CASSLVGGGYTF. For the CDR3, the DNA is TGTGCCAGCAGTTTGGTGGGGGGTGGCTACACCTTC.

There are many counts of this clonotype. The chain recombines TRBV12-3 or TRBV12-4 with TRBJ1-2; 10 nucleotides agree with TRBD1. The CDR3 consists of 14 residues. The junction had 10 bases not matched to a gene; V was cut back by 6 bases and J by 9 bases. CDR3 DNA: TGTGCCAGCAGCCGGACAGGGGGTGCCATCAGCTACACCTTC. Translated: CASSRTGGAISYTF.

This chain uses TRBV6-5 with TRBJ1-1; the D gene is possibly TRBD1 (6 bases). Per the germline V gene, CDR1 is MNHEY and CDR2 is SVGAGI. This CDR3 contains 15 residues. Trimming shortened V by 8 bases and J by 5 bases, and 21 bases separated the two germline ends. The CDR3 sequence: CASLGHGQGRTEAFF. Written as DNA, the CDR3 is TGTGCCAGCCTGGGCCACGGGCAGGGGAGAACTGAAGCTTTCTTT.

This clonotype was seen more than once but under ten times. The chain combines TRBV20-1 with TRBJ1-2; 7 bases match TRBD1. Trimming removed 5 bases from V and 4 bases from J; junction bases left unmatched: 7. Germline loops: CDR1 DFQATT, CDR2 SNEGSKA (reference sequence). The CDR3 is 13 residues long. CDR3: CSASLTGSYGYTF. The CDR3 DNA sequence: TGCAGTGCTTCCCTGACAGGGTCCTATGGCTACACCTTC.

This chain's CDR3 is CASRERGTGTDTQYF. The CDR3 bases are TGCGCCAGCAGGGAACGTGGAACGGGAACAGATACGCAGTATTTT. J is TRBJ2-3 and V is TRBV5-1; possibly TRBD2 for D (5 bases). V dropped 5 bases and J dropped 3 bases, with 16 bases sitting between them. The length of the CDR3 is 15 residues. From germline, CDR1 is SGHRS and CDR2 YFSETQ.

The sample holds a few counts of this clonotype. The genes are TRBV6-5 and TRBJ1-2; TRBD1 is a possible D gene (6 bases). The CDR3 loop spans 16 amino acids. Looked up from germline, CDR1 is MNHEY and CDR2 is SVGAGI. Trimming removed 6 bases from V and 8 bases from J, with 25 bases in between. The CDR3 here is CASSRTTGTKKGGYTF. The CDR3 region has the DNA TGTGCCAGCAGCCGAACGACCGGGACAAAGAAGGGCGGCTACACCTTC.

Turning to this clonotype: Relative to the germline gene, one junction end is altered; a read error may explain this. This CDR3 is CASSYSASPGDLFNHGYTF. The CDR3 DNA reads TGTGCCAGCAGTTACTCGGCATCCCCAGGGGACCTGTTTAACCATGGCTACACCTTC. The chain employs TRBV6-5 and TRBJ1-2; a possible D gene is TRBD1 (6 bases). Germline-derived CDR1 and CDR2 are MNHEY and SVGAGI. This CDR3 contains 19 residues.

This clonotype was seen more than once but under ten times. This chain connects TRBV12-3 or TRBV12-4 to TRBJ2-5; TRBD2 matches at 8 bases. Trimming took 6 bases from V and 3 from J; bases not matched to a gene: 6. The CDR3 totals 14 residues. DNA for the CDR3: TGTGCCAGCAGCGGACTAGCCGGCGAAGAGACCCAGTACTTC. The encoded protein is CASSGLAGEETQYF.